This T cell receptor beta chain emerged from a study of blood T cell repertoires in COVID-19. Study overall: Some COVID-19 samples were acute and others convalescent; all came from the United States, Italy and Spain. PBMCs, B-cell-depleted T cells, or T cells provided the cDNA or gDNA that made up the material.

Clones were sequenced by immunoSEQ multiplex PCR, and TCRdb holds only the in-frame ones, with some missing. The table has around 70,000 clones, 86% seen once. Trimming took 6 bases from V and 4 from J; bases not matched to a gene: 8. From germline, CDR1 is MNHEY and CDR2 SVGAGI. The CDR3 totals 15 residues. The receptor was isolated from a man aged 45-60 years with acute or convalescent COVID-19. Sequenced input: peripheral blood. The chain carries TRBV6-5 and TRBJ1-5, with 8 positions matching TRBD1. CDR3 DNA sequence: TGTGCCAGCAGCAACGGACAGGGCGCAAATCAGCCCCAGCATTTT. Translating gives CASSNGQGANQPQHF.